The source of this T cell receptor beta chain is a study of human T cells and chemical hapten exposure. Background on the study: Reading of the patch tests, which applied 0.01% DPC to the upper back, occurred at 6 days.

Points from the study as a whole: TCRs whose frequency exceeded 1 in 1000 remained the same following DPC sensitization.

Indicated time point: patch test 1, 2 weeks after DPC sensitization. Treatment indicated: therapeutic diphenylcyclopropenone sensitization with weekly scalp DPC. Researchers extracted total RNA from unfractionated whole blood. Germline-derived CDR1 and CDR2 are MNHEY and SVGEGT. The CDR3 is 15 residues long. The trim removed 5 bases at V and 0 bases at J, leaving 5 bases unmatched. This clonotype was counted ten times or more. Its antigen is still unknown. In TCRdb, the RACE reads were re-called with MiXCR into one record per CDR3 protein. This sample has about 340,000 distinct CDR3 sequences; approximately 6.3% occur once, and the top ten carry more than 7%.

Sample: whole blood, taken in connection with sensitization to the hapten diphenylcyclopropenone (DPC). The rearrangement joins TRBV6-2 or TRBV6-3 to TRBJ2-5; TRBD1 agrees at 8 bases. This clonotype was obtained from a woman in her late teens or twenties with alopecia areata. Some clones in this sample may be carry-over from other donors' samples. CDR3: CASSPGQGDQETQYF. CDR3 DNA sequence: TGTGCCAGCAGTCCCGGACAGGGCGACCAAGAGACCCAGTACTTC.